This record covers a single TCR beta chain. This same CDR3 is encoded by further DNA sequences in the sample. This record comes from a study of blood T cell repertoires in COVID-19. About the study: Acute-phase and convalescent COVID-19 samples originated in the United States, Italy and Spain. PBMCs, B-cell-depleted T cells, or T cells provided the cDNA or gDNA that made up the material.

Methods used by the authors: Reference gene primers were amplified, and this amplification served to estimate nucleated cell counts. Data came from immunoSEQ multiplex PCR; TCRdb stores just in-frame clones and leaves some out. The DNA gave D and trimming, while V, J and clone size come from that table. The sample lists more than 200,000 clones; about 84% were seen once. The CDR3 is 13 residues long. V shed 3 bases and J shed 3 bases, with 8 bases lying between them. Germline-derived CDR1 and CDR2 are KGHSH and LQKENI. Sequencing used peripheral blood. This TCR was recovered from a woman of 80 years or more with acute or convalescent COVID-19. The chain links TRBV18 to TRBJ1-1, with D maybe TRBD1 (6 bases). The CDR3 protein is CASSPPGDTEAFF. The CDR3 DNA sequence: TGTGCCAGCTCACCCCCAGGGGACACTGAAGCTTTCTTT.